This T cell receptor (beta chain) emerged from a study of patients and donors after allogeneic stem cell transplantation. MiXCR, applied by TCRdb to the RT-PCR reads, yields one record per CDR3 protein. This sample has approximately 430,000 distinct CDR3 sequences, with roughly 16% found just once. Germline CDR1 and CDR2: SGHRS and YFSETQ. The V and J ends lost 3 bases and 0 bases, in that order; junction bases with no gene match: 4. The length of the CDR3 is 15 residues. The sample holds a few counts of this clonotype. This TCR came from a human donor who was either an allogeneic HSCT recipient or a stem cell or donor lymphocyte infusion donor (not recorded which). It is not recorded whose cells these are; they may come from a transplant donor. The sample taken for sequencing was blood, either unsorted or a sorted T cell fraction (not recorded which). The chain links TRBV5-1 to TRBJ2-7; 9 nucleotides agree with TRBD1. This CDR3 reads CASSSDRGSSYEQYF. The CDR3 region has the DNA TGCGCCAGCAGCTCGGACAGGGGAAGCTCCTACGAGCAGTACTTC.